This T cell receptor (beta chain) was found in a study of OX40 agonist ivuxolimab in advanced cancers. The CDR3 is 15 amino acids. The germline CDR1 and CDR2 sequences are MNHEY and SMNVEV (reference sequence). The V and J ends lost 5 bases and 7 bases, in that order; junction bases with no gene match: 5. Measured with immunoSEQ multiplex PCR; TCRdb has only the in-frame clones, and not every one. The sample includes some 87,000 clones, 85% to 95% of them seen just once. This receptor was taken from an adult with an advanced solid tumor such as melanoma, head and neck, liver or kidney cancer. The chain has TRBV27 and TRBJ2-1; 13 bases are a match to TRBD2. The source was CD4+ or CD8+ T cells sorted from blood, collected in a trial of the OX40 agonist ivuxolimab. The CDR3 sequence: CASSAGTSGTNEQFF. For the CDR3, the DNA is TGTGCCAGCAGTGCCGGGACTAGCGGGACTAATGAGCAGTTCTTC.